The rows below give T cell receptor beta chains drawn from one sample of a study of CD8 T cells in ankylosing spondylitis. TCRdb reprocessed the 5' RACE reads via MiXCR and lists one record per CDR3 protein. This sample carries over 200,000 distinct CDR3 sequences, around 20% of them seen once, and the ten largest clones take approximately 40%. Sequenced input: blood, either unsorted or a sorted T cell fraction (not recorded which). These receptors were collected from a male donor with ankylosing spondylitis. Each CDR3 is given without its conserved first and last residue. Each record gives: D gene, J gene, V gene, CDR3 protein. The D gene is left open where the match is weak.

>.|TRBJ2-3|TRBV9
ASSVVPDTQY
>TRBD2|TRBJ2-1|TRBV30
AYSGGNEQF
>.|TRBJ2-1|TRBV12-3/TRBV12-4
ASSFSRDTYNEQF
>.|TRBJ2-7|TRBV2
ASSEGYRYEQY
>.|TRBJ2-1|TRBV12-3/TRBV12-4
ASSPPDRGRQF
>TRBD1|TRBJ1-4|TRBV14
ASSQAWTGGIEKLF
>TRBD1|TRBJ2-7|TRBV7-2
ASSLVGARGNSYEQY
>.|TRBJ2-1|TRBV7-9
ASSTGLLSYNEQF
>.|TRBJ2-5|TRBV20-1
SAETMAYQETQY
>.|TRBJ2-3|TRBV25-1
ASSEAEEGSDTQY
>.|TRBJ2-1|TRBV6-1
ASSEAFYNEQF
>.|TRBJ1-2|TRBV19
ASSIAARDYGYT
>.|TRBJ1-1|TRBV12-3/TRBV12-4
ASSFGLLNTEAF
>.|TRBJ2-1|TRBV7-2
ASRAEAVITYNEQF
>.|TRBJ2-3|TRBV9
ASSPWEVSTDTQY
>.|TRBJ2-1|TRBV3-1
ASSQDLGSSWYNEQF
>TRBD2|TRBJ2-2|TRBV20-1
SARLLGGRGNTGELF
>TRBD2|TRBJ2-7|TRBV10-3
AISDSGGAVTYEQY
>.|TRBJ2-3|TRBV7-9
ASSLTQGGDTQY
>.|TRBJ1-2|TRBV2
ASSRGDYT
>TRBD1|TRBJ2-7|TRBV20-1
SARTGQGPYYEQY
>.|TRBJ1-4|TRBV12-3/TRBV12-4
ASTWEGMGEKLF
>.|TRBJ2-3|TRBV6-5
ASSYTPLNLGDTDTQY
>TRBD2|TRBJ2-1|TRBV7-3
ASSLNPAGGLNNEQF
>TRBD2|TRBJ2-4|TRBV29-1
SVEDPSGWNIQY
>TRBD2|TRBJ2-3|TRBV20-1
SARDKKRGLTDTQY
>TRBD2|TRBJ2-7|TRBV20-1
SASTREGQSYEQY
>TRBD2|TRBJ2-1|TRBV12-3/TRBV12-4
ASSFSGSINEQF
>.|TRBJ2-7|TRBV3-1
ASSQEGPGAYEQY
>.|TRBJ2-3|TRBV12-3/TRBV12-4
ASSSSGTSTDTQY
>.|TRBJ2-2|TRBV6-1
ASSDSPNTGELF
>TRBD1|TRBJ1-1|TRBV12-3/TRBV12-4
ASSLTGGAHTEAF
>.|TRBJ1-2|TRBV20-1
SASEGNYGYT